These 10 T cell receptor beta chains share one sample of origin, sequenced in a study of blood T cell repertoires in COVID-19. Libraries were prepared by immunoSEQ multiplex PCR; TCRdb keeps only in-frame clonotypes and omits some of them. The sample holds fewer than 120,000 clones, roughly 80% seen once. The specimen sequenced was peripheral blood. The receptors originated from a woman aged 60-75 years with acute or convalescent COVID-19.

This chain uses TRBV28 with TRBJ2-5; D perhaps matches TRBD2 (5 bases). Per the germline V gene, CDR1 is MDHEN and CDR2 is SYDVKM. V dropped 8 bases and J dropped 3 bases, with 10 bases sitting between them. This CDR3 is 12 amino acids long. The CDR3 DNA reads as TGTGCCAGCTGTAGCGTAGAAGAGACCCAGTACTTC. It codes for CASCSVEETQYF.

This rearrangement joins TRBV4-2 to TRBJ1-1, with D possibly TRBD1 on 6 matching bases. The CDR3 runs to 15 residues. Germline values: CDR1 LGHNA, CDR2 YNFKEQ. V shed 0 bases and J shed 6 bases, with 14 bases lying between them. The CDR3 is CASSQDRRGTAEAFF. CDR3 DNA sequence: TGTGCCAGCAGCCAAGATCGTAGGGGGACGGCTGAAGCTTTCTTT.

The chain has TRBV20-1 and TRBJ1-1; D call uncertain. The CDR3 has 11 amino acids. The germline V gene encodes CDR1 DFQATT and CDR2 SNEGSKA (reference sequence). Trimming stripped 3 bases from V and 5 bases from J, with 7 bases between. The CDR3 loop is CSARSGTEAFF. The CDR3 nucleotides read TGCAGTGCTAGGTCGGGGACTGAAGCTTTCTTT.

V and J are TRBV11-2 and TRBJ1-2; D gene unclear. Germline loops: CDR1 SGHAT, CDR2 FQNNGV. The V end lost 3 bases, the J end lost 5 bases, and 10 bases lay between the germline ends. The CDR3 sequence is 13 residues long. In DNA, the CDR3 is TGTGCCAGCAGCTTTGCGCCGGAGTATGGCTACACCTTC. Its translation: CASSFAPEYGYTF. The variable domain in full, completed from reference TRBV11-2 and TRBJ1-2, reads EAGVAQSPRYKIIEKRQSVAFWCNPISGHATLYWYQQILGQGPKLLIQFQNNGVVDDSQLPKDRFSAERLKGVDSTLKIQPAKLEDSAVYLCASSFAPEYGYTFGSGTRLTVV.

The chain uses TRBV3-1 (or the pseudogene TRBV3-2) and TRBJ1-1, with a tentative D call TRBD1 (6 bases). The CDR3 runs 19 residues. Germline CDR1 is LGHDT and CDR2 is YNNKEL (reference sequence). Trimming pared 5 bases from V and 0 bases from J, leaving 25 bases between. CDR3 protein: CASSSRRVGTPFLNTEAFF. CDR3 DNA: TGTGCCAGCAGCTCAAGAAGGGTAGGGACACCTTTCCTGAACACTGAAGCTTTCTTT.

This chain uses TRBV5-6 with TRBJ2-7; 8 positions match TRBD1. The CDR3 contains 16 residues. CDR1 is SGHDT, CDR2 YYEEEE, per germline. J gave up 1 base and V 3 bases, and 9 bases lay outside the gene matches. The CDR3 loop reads CASSSTKDRVSYEQYF. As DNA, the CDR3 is TGTGCCAGCAGCTCCACCAAGGACAGGGTTTCCTACGAGCAGTACTTC.

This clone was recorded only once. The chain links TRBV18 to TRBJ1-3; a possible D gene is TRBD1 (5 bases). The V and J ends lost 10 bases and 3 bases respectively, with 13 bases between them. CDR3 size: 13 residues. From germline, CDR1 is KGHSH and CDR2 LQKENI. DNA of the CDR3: TGTGCCACAACTGGAGGGGTTGGAAACACCATATATTTT. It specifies CATTGGVGNTIYF.

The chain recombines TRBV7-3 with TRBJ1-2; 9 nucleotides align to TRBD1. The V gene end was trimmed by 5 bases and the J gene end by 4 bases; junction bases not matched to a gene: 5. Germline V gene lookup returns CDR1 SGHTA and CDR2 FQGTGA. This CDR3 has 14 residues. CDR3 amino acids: CASSQGQGGYGYTF. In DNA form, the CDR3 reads TGTGCCAGCAGCCAGGGACAGGGAGGCTATGGCTACACCTTC.

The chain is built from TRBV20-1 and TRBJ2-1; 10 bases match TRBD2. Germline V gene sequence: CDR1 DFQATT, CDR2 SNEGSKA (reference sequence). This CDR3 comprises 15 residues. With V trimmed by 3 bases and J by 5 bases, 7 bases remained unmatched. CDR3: CSASKASGGHNEQFF. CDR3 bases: TGCAGTGCTAGTAAGGCTAGCGGGGGACACAATGAGCAGTTCTTC.

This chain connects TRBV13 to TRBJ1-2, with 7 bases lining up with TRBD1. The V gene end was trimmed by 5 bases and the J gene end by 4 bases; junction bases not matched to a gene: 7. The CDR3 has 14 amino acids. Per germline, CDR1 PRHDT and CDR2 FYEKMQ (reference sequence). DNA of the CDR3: TGTGCCAGCAGCCACCGGGACAGTCCCTATGGCTACACCTTC. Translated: CASSHRDSPYGYTF.